The rows below give T cell receptor beta chains drawn from one sample of a study of T cell responses to AZD1222 COVID-19 vaccine. Produced via immunoSEQ multiplex PCR; TCRdb's table is partial and in-frame only. The table records 190,000 or so clones, 88% of them present only once. Sequenced material: peripheral blood, taken 28 days after the second AZD1222 dose. These receptors were taken from an adult who received the AZD1222 COVID-19 vaccine. CDR3s include the opening cysteine and the closing phenylalanine or tryptophan. The D gene is left open where the match is weak.

v_call: TRBV12-5; j_call: TRBJ2-4; d_call: -; cdr3_aa: CASGQTPKNIQYF; cdr3_nt: TGTGCTAGTGGTCAAACCCCGAAAAACATTCAGTACTTC
v_call: TRBV7-2; j_call: TRBJ2-1; d_call: TRBD2; cdr3_aa: CASSLTAGGSLDNEQFF; cdr3_nt: TGTGCCAGCAGCTTAACCGCCGGCGGGAGTCTAGACAATGAGCAGTTCTTC
v_call: TRBV7-2; j_call: TRBJ2-3; d_call: -; cdr3_aa: CASSTTGTDTQYF; cdr3_nt: TGTGCCAGCAGCACCACAGGGACAGATACGCAGTATTTT
v_call: TRBV20-1; j_call: TRBJ2-7; d_call: TRBD2; cdr3_aa: CSASWERESSEQYF; cdr3_nt: TGCAGTGCTAGTTGGGAGCGGGAGTCGAGCGAGCAGTACTTC
v_call: TRBV30; j_call: TRBJ2-1; d_call: -; cdr3_aa: CAWSVGQVYNEQFF; cdr3_nt: TGTGCCTGGAGTGTTGGTCAAGTTTACAATGAGCAGTTCTTC
v_call: TRBV28; j_call: TRBJ1-2; d_call: -; cdr3_aa: CASSLAPRGDYGYTF; cdr3_nt: TGTGCCAGCAGTTTGGCCCCGCGGGGCGACTATGGCTACACCTTC
v_call: TRBV29-1; j_call: TRBJ2-1; d_call: -; cdr3_aa: CSVKGGGPYNEQFF; cdr3_nt: TGCAGCGTTAAAGGCGGAGGGCCCTACAATGAGCAGTTCTTC
v_call: TRBV4-3; j_call: TRBJ2-5; d_call: TRBD1; cdr3_aa: CASSPGTARETQYF; cdr3_nt: TGCGCCAGCAGCCCGGGGACAGCCCGGGAGACCCAGTACTTC
v_call: TRBV7-2; j_call: TRBJ1-5; d_call: -; cdr3_aa: CASSPPGTRNQPQHF; cdr3_nt: TGTGCCAGCAGCCCCCCCGGGACTCGAAACCAGCCCCAGCATTTT
v_call: TRBV25-1; j_call: TRBJ1-1; d_call: -; cdr3_aa: CASSLSFNTEAFF; cdr3_nt: TGTGCCAGCAGTCTATCTTTTAACACTGAAGCTTTCTTT
v_call: TRBV7-9; j_call: TRBJ2-2; d_call: -; cdr3_aa: CASSPSPGLRGELFF; cdr3_nt: TGTGCCAGCAGCCCATCCCCAGGGCTTAGGGGGGAGCTGTTTTTT
v_call: TRBV6-1; j_call: TRBJ2-4; d_call: TRBD1; cdr3_aa: CASSQGQGAGKNIQYF; cdr3_nt: TGTGCCAGCAGTCAAGGACAGGGGGCCGGCAAAAACATTCAGTACTTC
v_call: TRBV28; j_call: TRBJ1-6; d_call: -; cdr3_aa: CASSLRESPLHF; cdr3_nt: TGTGCCAGCAGTTTAAGGGAATCACCCCTCCACTTT
v_call: TRBV19; j_call: TRBJ2-4; d_call: -; cdr3_aa: CASSAGAGFIQYF; cdr3_nt: TGTGCCAGTAGTGCCGGAGCAGGGTTCATTCAGTACTTC
v_call: TRBV5-1; j_call: TRBJ2-2; d_call: TRBD2; cdr3_aa: CASRYQRDAGELFF; cdr3_nt: TGCGCCAGCCGCTACCAGCGGGATGCCGGGGAGCTGTTTTTT
v_call: TRBV28; j_call: TRBJ1-1; d_call: -; cdr3_aa: CASILGTEAFF; cdr3_nt: TGTGCCAGCATTCTTGGGACTGAAGCTTTCTTT
v_call: TRBV30; j_call: TRBJ2-2; d_call: -; cdr3_aa: CASQNYALTGELFF; cdr3_nt: TGTGCCTCCCAAAACTACGCCCTTACCGGGGAGCTGTTTTTT
v_call: TRBV6-1; j_call: TRBJ2-3; d_call: -; cdr3_aa: CASSEHGSDTQYF; cdr3_nt: TGTGCCAGCAGTGAGCACGGGTCAGATACGCAGTATTTT
v_call: TRBV19; j_call: TRBJ1-1; d_call: -; cdr3_aa: CASTTQGPLRTEAFF; cdr3_nt: TGTGCCAGTACTACGCAGGGACCTCTGAGGACTGAAGCTTTCTTT
v_call: TRBV18; j_call: TRBJ2-2; d_call: -; cdr3_aa: CASSSMAANTGELFF; cdr3_nt: TGTGCCAGCTCCTCTATGGCCGCGAACACCGGGGAGCTGTTTTTT
v_call: TRBV28; j_call: TRBJ1-6; d_call: -; cdr3_aa: CASSSAGAVGLSPLHF; cdr3_nt: TGTGCCAGCAGTTCCGCCGGGGCAGTCGGCCTTTCACCCCTCCACTTT
v_call: TRBV6-5; j_call: TRBJ2-7; d_call: TRBD1; cdr3_aa: CASSSTTGTYEQYF; cdr3_nt: TGTGCCAGCAGTTCCACGACAGGGACCTACGAGCAGTACTTC
v_call: TRBV19; j_call: TRBJ1-6; d_call: -; cdr3_aa: CASSPEDGPGSPLHF; cdr3_nt: TGTGCCAGTAGTCCCGAGGATGGTCCCGGTTCACCCCTCCACTTT
v_call: TRBV7-2; j_call: TRBJ1-4; d_call: -; cdr3_aa: CASSLGRRLGEKLFF; cdr3_nt: TGTGCCAGCAGCTTAGGGCGCAGATTGGGGGAAAAACTGTTTTTT
v_call: TRBV20-1; j_call: TRBJ2-7; d_call: -; cdr3_aa: CSASYSPYEQYF; cdr3_nt: TGCAGTGCTAGTTACAGTCCCTACGAGCAGTACTTC
v_call: TRBV3-1/TRBV3-2; j_call: TRBJ2-2; d_call: -; cdr3_aa: CASSLPPGELFF; cdr3_nt: TGTGCCAGCAGCCTCCCCCCCGGGGAGCTGTTTTTT
v_call: TRBV7-8; j_call: TRBJ2-3; d_call: -; cdr3_aa: CASSLEDTQYF; cdr3_nt: TGTGCCAGCAGTCTGGAAGATACGCAGTATTTT
v_call: TRBV30; j_call: TRBJ2-4; d_call: TRBD2; cdr3_aa: CAWNPLAGVGAKNIQYF; cdr3_nt: TGTGCCTGGAATCCGCTAGCGGGAGTTGGAGCCAAAAACATTCAGTACTTC
v_call: TRBV6-5; j_call: TRBJ2-1; d_call: -; cdr3_aa: CASSRHSGEQFF; cdr3_nt: TGTGCCAGCAGCCGGCACTCCGGGGAGCAGTTCTTC